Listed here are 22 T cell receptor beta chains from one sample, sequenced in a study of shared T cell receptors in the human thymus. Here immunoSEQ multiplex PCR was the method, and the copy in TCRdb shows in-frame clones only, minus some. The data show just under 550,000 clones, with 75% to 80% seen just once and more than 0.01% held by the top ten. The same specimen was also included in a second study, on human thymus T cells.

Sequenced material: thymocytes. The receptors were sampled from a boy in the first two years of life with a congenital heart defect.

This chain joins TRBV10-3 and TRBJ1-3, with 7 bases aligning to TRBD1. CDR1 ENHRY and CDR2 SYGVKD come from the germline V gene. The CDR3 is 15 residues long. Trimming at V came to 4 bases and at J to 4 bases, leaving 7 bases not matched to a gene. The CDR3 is CAISGDRASGNTIYF. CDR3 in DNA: TGTGCCATCAGTGGGGACAGAGCCTCCGGAAACACCATATATTTT.

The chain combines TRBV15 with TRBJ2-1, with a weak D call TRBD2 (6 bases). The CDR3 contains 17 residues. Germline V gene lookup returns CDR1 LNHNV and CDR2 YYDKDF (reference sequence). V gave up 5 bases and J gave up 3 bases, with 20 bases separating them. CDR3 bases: TGTGCCACCAGCGGCCCTTGGCGGGACGGATACTACAATGAGCAGTTCTTC. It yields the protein CATSGPWRDGYYNEQFF. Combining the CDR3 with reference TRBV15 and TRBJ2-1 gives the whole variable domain DAMVIQNPRYQVTQFGKPVTLSCSQTLNHNVMYWYQQKSSQAPKLLFHYYDKDFNNEADTPDNFQSRRPNTSFCFLDIRSPGLGDTAMYLCATSGPWRDGYYNEQFFGPGTRLTVL.

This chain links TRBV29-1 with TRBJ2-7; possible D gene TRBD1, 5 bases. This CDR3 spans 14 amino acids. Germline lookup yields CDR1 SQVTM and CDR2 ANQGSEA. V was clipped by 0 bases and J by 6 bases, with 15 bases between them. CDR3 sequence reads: CSVEDLRQLGEQYF. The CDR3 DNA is TGCAGCGTTGAAGATCTTAGACAGCTCGGCGAGCAGTACTTC.

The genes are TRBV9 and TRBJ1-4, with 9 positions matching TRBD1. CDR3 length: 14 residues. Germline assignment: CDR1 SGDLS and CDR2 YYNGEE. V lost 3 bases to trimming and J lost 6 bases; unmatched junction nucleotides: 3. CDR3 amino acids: CASSARTGDEKLFF. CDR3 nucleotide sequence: TGTGCCAGCAGCGCCCGGACAGGGGATGAAAAACTGTTTTTT.

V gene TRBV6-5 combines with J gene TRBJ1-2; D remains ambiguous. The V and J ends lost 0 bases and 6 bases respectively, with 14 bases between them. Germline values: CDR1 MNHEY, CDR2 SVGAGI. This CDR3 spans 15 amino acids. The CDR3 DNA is TGTGCCAGCAGTTACTCCCCCCAGGCCTTGGATGGCTACACCTTC. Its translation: CASSYSPQALDGYTF.

This CDR3 reads CASNPGQHTEAFF. CDR3 in DNA: TGTGCCAGCAATCCGGGACAGCACACTGAAGCTTTCTTT. V gene TRBV6-1 combines with J gene TRBJ1-1; TRBD1 matches at 7 bases. CDR3 length equals 13 residues. Per germline, CDR1 MNHNS and CDR2 SASEGT. The V and J ends lost 7 bases and 3 bases, in that order; junction bases with no gene match: 5.

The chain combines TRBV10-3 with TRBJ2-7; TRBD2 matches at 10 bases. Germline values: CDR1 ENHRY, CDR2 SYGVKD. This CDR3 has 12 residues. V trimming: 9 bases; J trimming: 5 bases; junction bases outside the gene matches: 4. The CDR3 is CAIAGGTDEQYF. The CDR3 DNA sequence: TGTGCCATAGCGGGAGGGACCGACGAGCAGTACTTC.

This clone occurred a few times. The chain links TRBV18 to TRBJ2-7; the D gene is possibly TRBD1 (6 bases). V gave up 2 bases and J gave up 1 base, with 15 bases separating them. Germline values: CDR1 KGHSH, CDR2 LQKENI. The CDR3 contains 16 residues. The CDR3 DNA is TGTGCCAGCTCACCAGGGTCGACAGGTCGATCCTACGAGCAGTACTTC. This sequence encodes CASSPGSTGRSYEQYF.

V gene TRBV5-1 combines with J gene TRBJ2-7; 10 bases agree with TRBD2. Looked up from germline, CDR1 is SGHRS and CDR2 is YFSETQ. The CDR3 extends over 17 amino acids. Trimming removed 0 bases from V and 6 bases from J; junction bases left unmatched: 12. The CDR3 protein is CASSLAGASGSGCEQYF. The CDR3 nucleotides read TGCGCCAGCAGCTTGGCCGGGGCTAGCGGGAGTGGGTGCGAGCAGTACTTC.

The CDR3 reads CASSPDPRGFHEQYF. The DNA of the CDR3 is TGTGCCAGCAGCCCGGACCCCCGGGGGTTCCACGAGCAGTACTTC. V is TRBV9 and J is TRBJ2-7, with a possible D match to TRBD2 (6 bases). The ends were cut back, 4 bases at V and 5 bases at J, with 19 bases in the middle. The CDR3 is made up of 15 amino acids. Germline loops: CDR1 SGDLS, CDR2 YYNGEE.

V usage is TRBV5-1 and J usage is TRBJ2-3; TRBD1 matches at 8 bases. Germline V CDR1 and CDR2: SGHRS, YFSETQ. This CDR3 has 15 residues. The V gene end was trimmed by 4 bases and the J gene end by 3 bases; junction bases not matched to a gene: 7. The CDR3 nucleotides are TGCGCCAGCAGCGGAACAGGGGGAAGGACAGATACGCAGTATTTT. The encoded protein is CASSGTGGRTDTQYF.

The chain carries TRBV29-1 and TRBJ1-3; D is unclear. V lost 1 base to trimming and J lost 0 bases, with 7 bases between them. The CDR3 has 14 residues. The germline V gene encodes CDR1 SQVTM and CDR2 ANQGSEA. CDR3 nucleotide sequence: TGCAGCGTTGAAGTCCAGTCCTCTGGAAACACCATATATTTT. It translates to CSVEVQSSGNTIYF.

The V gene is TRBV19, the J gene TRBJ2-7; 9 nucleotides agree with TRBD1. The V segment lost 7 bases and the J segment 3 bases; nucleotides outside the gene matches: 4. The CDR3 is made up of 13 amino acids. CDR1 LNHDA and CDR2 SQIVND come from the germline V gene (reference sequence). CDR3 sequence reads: CASTGTGLYEQYF. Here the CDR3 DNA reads TGTGCCAGTACCGGGACAGGGCTCTACGAGCAGTACTTC. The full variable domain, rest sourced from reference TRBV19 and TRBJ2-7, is DGGITQSPKYLFRKEGQNVTLSCEQNLNHDAMYWYRQDPGQGLRLIYYSQIVNDFQKGDIAEGYSVSREKKESFPLTVTSAQKNPTAFYLCASTGTGLYEQYFGPGTRLTVT.

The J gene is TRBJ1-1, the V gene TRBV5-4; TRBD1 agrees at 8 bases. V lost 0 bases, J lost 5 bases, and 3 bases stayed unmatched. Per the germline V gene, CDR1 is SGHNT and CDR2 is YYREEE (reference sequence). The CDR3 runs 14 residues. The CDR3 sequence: CASSLGWTGTEAFF. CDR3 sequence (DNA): TGTGCCAGCAGCTTGGGGTGGACAGGGACTGAAGCTTTCTTT. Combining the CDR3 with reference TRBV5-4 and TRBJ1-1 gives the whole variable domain ETGVTQSPTHLIKTRGQQVTLRCSSQSGHNTVSWYQQALGQGPQFIFQYYREEENGRGNFPPRFSGLQFPNYSSELNVNALELDDSALYLCASSLGWTGTEAFFGQGTRLTVV.

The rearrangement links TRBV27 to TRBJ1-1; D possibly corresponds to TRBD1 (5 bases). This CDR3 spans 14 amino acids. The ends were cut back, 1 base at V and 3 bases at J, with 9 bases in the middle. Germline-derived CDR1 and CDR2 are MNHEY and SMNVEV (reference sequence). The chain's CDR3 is CASSLYKGHTEAFF. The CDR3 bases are TGTGCCAGCAGTTTATATAAGGGGCACACTGAAGCTTTCTTT.

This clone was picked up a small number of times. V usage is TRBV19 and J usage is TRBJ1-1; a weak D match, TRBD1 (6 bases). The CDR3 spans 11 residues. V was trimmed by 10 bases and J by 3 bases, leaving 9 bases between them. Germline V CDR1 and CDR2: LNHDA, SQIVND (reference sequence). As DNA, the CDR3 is TGTGCCACGCAGGGGCACACTGAAGCTTTCTTT. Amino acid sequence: CATQGHTEAFF. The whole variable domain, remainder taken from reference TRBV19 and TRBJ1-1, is DGGITQSPKYLFRKEGQNVTLSCEQNLNHDAMYWYRQDPGQGLRLIYYSQIVNDFQKGDIAEGYSVSREKKESFPLTVTSAQKNPTAFYLCATQGHTEAFFGQGTRLTVV.

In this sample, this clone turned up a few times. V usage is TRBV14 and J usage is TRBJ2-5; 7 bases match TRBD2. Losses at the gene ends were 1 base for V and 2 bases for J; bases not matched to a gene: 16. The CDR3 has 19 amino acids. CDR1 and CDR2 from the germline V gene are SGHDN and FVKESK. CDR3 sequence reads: CASSQGCGGSGRIQETQYF. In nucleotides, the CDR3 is TGTGCCAGCAGCCAAGGGTGTGGCGGGAGCGGCCGGATACAAGAGACCCAGTACTTC.

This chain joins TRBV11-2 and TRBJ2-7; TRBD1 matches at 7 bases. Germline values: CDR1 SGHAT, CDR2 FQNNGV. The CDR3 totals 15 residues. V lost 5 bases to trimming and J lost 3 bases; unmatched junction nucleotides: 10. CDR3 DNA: TGTGCCAGCAGCATACCCCGGGACAGAGTCTACGAGCAGTACTTC. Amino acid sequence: CASSIPRDRVYEQYF.

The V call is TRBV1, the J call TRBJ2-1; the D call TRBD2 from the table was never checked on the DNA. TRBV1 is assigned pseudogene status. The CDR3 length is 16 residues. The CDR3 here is CTSSQWSLECGLEQFF. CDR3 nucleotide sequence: TGCACCAGCAGCCAGTGGTCCCTAGAGTGCGGGCTGGAGCAGTTCTTC.

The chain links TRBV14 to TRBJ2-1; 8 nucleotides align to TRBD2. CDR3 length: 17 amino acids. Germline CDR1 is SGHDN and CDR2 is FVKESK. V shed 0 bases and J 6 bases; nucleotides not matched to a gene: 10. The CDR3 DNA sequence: TGTGCCAGCAGCCAAGAATTTAGGACTAGCTCATTCAATGAGCAGTTCTTC. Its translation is CASSQEFRTSSFNEQFF.

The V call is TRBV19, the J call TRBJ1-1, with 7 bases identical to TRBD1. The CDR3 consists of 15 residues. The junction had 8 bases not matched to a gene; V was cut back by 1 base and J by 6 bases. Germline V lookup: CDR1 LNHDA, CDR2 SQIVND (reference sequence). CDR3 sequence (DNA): TGTGCCAGTAGTATAGCAACAGGGGTGGCCTCTGAAGCTTTCTTT. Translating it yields CASSIATGVASEAFF.

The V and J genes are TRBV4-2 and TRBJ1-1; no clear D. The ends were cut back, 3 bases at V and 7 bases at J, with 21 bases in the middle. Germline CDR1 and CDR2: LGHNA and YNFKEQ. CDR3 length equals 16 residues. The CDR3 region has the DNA TGTGCCAGCAGCCACCCCTCGAAGGAGAAAGCCGTTGAAGCTTTCTTT. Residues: CASSHPSKEKAVEAFF.